This record looks at one TCR beta chain sequence and its context. No antigen is known for it. This sample is part of a study of Tregs in tolerant kidney transplant recipients. Overall study findings and caveats: Tregs expanded with activated donor B cells seemed most donor-specific.

Sequencing was performed with immunoSEQ multiplex PCR; in TCRdb, only in-frame clones are kept and a portion is missing. The table shows some 70,000 clones, with over 85% occurring only once. V lost 6 bases to trimming and J lost 8 bases, with 14 bases between them. From germline, CDR1 is MNHEY and CDR2 SVGAGI. CDR3 length: 13 residues. CD4+CD25+CD127- Tregs, CD4+CD25- non-Tregs, CD4 and CD8 cells were sorted. The TCR was taken from a human donor who received a combined kidney and bone marrow transplant. The rearrangement links TRBV6-5 to TRBJ2-1, with TRBD2 as a possible D gene (5 bases). The input for sequencing was CD8+ T cells from blood, taken before the transplant. The CDR3 here is CASRGEGLDEQFF. The CDR3 DNA follows: TGTGCCAGCAGAGGCGAGGGTTTGGATGAGCAGTTCTTC.